This passage covers 2 T cell receptor beta chains from one sample sequenced in a study of control samples from healthy donors and cancer patients. Libraries were prepared by immunoSEQ multiplex PCR; TCRdb keeps only in-frame clonotypes and omits some of them. The sample contains 190,000 or so clones, approximately 92% of which appear only once. Sequencing was performed on blood. All receptors derive from a man younger than 30 in good health.

The rearrangement uses TRBV21-1 and TRBJ1-3; TRBD1 is the table's D call, not checked against the DNA. TRBV21-1 is annotated as a pseudogene. The CDR3 is made up of 18 amino acids. CDR3 DNA: TGTGCCAGCAGCAAATGTCCAGGGGGCACCATCTCTGGAAACACCATATATTTT. Its protein is CASSKCPGGTISGNTIYF.

The DNA for the CDR3 is TGTGCCAGCAGTGAGGTTAGGGGCAGCAATCAGCCCCAGCATTTT. Translated, it gives CASSEVRGSNQPQHF. The J gene is TRBJ1-5, the V gene TRBV2; possibly TRBD1 for D (5 bases). This CDR3 region has 15 residues. The V end was cut by 3 bases, the J end by 1 base, with 10 bases between. The germline gives CDR1 SNHLY, CDR2 FYNNEI.